This T cell receptor (beta chain) came from a study of metastatic and nonmetastatic thyroid tumors. Background on the study: Repertoires from malignant and benign thyroid patients were compared across blood and tumor or nodule tissue.

In the original processing: A classifier of distant metastasis in papillary thyroid cancer was built from CDR3 differences (across clinicopathological groups). TCRdb re-clonotyped the PCR reads through MiXCR. These V and J calls are TCRdb output, not the study's own analysis. The profile covers about 6,800 clones, with over 2.5% appearing a single time and approximately 16% taken by the ten largest. The CDR3 is made up of 16 amino acids. Germline CDR1 and CDR2: LNHNV and YYDKDF (reference sequence). V lost 5 bases and J lost 5; bases outside the gene matches: 11. Study findings and constraints: Relative to benign nodules, malignant thyroid tumors were reportedly characterized by significantly elevated TCR beta diversity in blood and tumor.

Each patient came to thyroid surgery without any prior treatment (of any kind). There are a few counts of this clone. Its target is not known. The clonotype comes from a female donor with papillary thyroid cancer or a benign thyroid nodule (not recorded which). Some clones in this sample may be carry-over from other donors' samples. The sample comprised tumor tissue. The V call is TRBV15, the J call TRBJ2-5; TRBD2 aligns across 10 bases. CDR3 DNA sequence: TGTGCCACCAGCGGACCACTAGCGGGAACGGGGGAGACCCAGTACTTC. Residues: CATSGPLAGTGETQYF.